This is a list of T cell receptor beta chains from one sample in a study of cytomegalovirus exposure and HLA in healthy donors. The table came from immunoSEQ multiplex PCR; TCRdb's copy has only in-frame clones and leaves some out. The profile shows 140,000 to 150,000 clones, under 90% of them singletons. The specimen was PBMCs. The receptors were gathered from a boy aged 2 to 9 in good health and CMV-seronegative. Each CDR3 is given without its conserved first and last residue. Expanded clones are given a class, and other clones once, few, many or no size at all.

V gene: TRBV18
J gene: TRBJ1-3
clone size: few
CDR3 protein: ASRGTPYSSAY

V gene: TRBV6-4
J gene: TRBJ2-3
clone size: -
CDR3 protein: ASSDSGLGADTQY

V gene: TRBV6-5
J gene: TRBJ1-2
clone size: -
CDR3 protein: ASSYRGGPHGYT

V gene: TRBV7-9
J gene: TRBJ1-2
clone size: few
CDR3 protein: ASSYRQGTRGYT

V gene: TRBV5-1
J gene: TRBJ1-2
clone size: -
CDR3 protein: ASSYKSQGSSYT

V gene: TRBV5-5
J gene: TRBJ2-5
clone size: -
CDR3 protein: ASSRQHGSTETQY

V gene: TRBV5-1
J gene: TRBJ1-2
clone size: -
CDR3 protein: ASSTGQGGNRRGYT

V gene: TRBV6-6
J gene: TRBJ2-3
clone size: -
CDR3 protein: ATQQGDTQY

V gene: TRBV27
J gene: TRBJ2-2
clone size: -
CDR3 protein: ASRKTSGGTNTGELF

V gene: TRBV6-4
J gene: TRBJ2-3
clone size: few
CDR3 protein: ASSASGGTDTQY